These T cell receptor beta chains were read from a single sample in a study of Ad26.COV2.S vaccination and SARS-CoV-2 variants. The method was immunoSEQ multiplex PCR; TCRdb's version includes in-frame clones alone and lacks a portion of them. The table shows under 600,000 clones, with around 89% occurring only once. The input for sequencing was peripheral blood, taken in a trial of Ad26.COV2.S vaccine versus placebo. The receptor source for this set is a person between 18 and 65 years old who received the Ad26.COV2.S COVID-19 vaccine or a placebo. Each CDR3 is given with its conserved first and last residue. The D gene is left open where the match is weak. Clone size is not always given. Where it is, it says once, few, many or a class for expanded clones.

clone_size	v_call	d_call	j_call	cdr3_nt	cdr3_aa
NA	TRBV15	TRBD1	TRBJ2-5	TGTGCCACCAGCAGAGACCCGGGACAGCAAGAGACCCAGTACTTC	CATSRDPGQQETQYF
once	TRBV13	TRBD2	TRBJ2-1	TGTGCCAGCAGCTTATACGGGACTAGCGGGAGCAATGAGCAGTTCTTC	CASSLYGTSGSNEQFF
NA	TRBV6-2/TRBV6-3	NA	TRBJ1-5	TGTGCCAGCAGTTACTCCCAGTTAAATCAGCCCCAGCATTTT	CASSYSQLNQPQHF
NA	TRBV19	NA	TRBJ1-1	TGTGCCAGTGGCCCTTTGTGGGGCTTGAACACTGAAGCTTTCTTT	CASGPLWGLNTEAFF
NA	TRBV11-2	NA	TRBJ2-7	TGTGCCAGCAGCTTATTCACCGGGACGGCCCCCTACGAGCAGTACTTC	CASSLFTGTAPYEQYF
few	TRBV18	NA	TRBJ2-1	TGTGCCAGCTACGCCTGGCTCGGGGAGCAGTTCTTC	CASYAWLGEQFF
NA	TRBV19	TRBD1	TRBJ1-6	TGTGCCAGTAGGGGGGACAGGTCTGGGAATTCACCCCTCCACTTT	CASRGDRSGNSPLHF
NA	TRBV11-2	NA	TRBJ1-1	TGTGCCAGCAGGCCAAGATCGGCGACAGGGAACACTGAAGCTTTCTTT	CASRPRSATGNTEAFF
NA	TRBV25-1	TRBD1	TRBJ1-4	TGTGCCAGCAGAACCCGGGACAGCAATGAAAAACTGTTTTTT	CASRTRDSNEKLFF
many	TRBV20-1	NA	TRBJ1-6	TGCAGTGTTAGTGGGGGAGGAGATAATTCACCCCTCCACTTT	CSVSGGGDNSPLHF
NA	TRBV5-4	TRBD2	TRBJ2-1	TGTGCCAGCAGCTTCGAGGGAGGGTCCTACAATGAGCAGTTCTTC	CASSFEGGSYNEQFF
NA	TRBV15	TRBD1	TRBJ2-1	TGTGCCACCAGCACAGGGGGTGTGAAGTTCTTC	CATSTGGVKFF
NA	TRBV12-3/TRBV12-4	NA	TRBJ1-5	TGTGCCAGCAGGAGACGGTCGTGGGAGCCCCAGCATTTT	CASRRRSWEPQHF
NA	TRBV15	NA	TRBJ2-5	TGTGCCACCAGCAAGGGGCTTCAGGAGACCCAGTACTTC	CATSKGLQETQYF
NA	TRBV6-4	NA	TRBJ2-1	TGTGCCAGCAGCGAGAGATTTCCGGGGTACAATGAGCAGTTCTTC	CASSERFPGYNEQFF
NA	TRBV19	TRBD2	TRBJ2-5	TGTGCCAGTAGTACCTCCTCGGGACTAGCGGGAGCGAGAGTGGGGCAAGAGACCCAGTACTTC	CASSTSSGLAGARVGQETQYF
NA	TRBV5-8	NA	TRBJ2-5	TGTGCCAGCAGCTTGGAGGGACGGACAGAAGAGACCCAGTACTTC	CASSLEGRTEETQYF
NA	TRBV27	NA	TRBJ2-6	TGTGCCAGCAGTTTAATATTGGGTACTGGGGCCAACGTCCTGACTTTC	CASSLILGTGANVLTF
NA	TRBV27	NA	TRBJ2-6	TGTGCCAGCAGAACTGGGGCCAACGTCCTGACTTTC	CASRTGANVLTF
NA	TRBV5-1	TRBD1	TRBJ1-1	TGCGCCAGCAGCGAGGGACAGGGGAGGACTGAAGCTTTCTTT	CASSEGQGRTEAFF
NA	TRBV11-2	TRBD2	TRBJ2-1	TGTGCCAGCAGCTTAAATCCTTCTAGCGGTTCCTACAATGAGCAGTTCTTC	CASSLNPSSGSYNEQFF
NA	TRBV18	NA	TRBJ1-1	TGTGCCAGCTCACCTATTCGCGGCGAACGGAAGAACACTGAAGCTTTCTTT	CASSPIRGERKNTEAFF
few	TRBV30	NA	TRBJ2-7	TGTGCCTGGAGTGTCGGTACGGGGGAGCAGTACTTC	CAWSVGTGEQYF
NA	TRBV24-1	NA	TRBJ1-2	TGTGCCACCAGTGATGGTGGAGTAGGCTATGGCTACACCTTC	CATSDGGVGYGYTF
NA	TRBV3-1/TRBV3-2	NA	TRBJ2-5	TGTGCCAGCAGCCAAACCAAAGAGACCCAGTACTTC	CASSQTKETQYF
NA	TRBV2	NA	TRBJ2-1	TGTGCCAGCAGCGGAATCCTGAGCTCCTACAATGAGCAGTTCTTC	CASSGILSSYNEQFF
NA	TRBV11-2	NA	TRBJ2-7	TGTGCCAGCAGCTTATCCGTCGAACCAGGGCAGTACTTC	CASSLSVEPGQYF
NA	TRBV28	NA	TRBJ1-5	TGTGCCAGCAGTTATTGGAGGGGTAATCAGCCCCAGCATTTT	CASSYWRGNQPQHF
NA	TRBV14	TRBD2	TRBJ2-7	TGTGCCAGCAGCCAAACTAGCGGTTACTCCTACGAGCAGTACTTC	CASSQTSGYSYEQYF
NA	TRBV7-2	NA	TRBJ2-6	TGTGCCAGCAACAAACAGAGCTCTGGGGCCAACGTCCTGACTTTC	CASNKQSSGANVLTF
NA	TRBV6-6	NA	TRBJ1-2	TGTGCCAGCAGTTACATGGGGACTGGCTACACCTTC	CASSYMGTGYTF
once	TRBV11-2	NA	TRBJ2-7	TGTGCCAGCAGCTTAGGGGCTGGCACCTACGAGCAGTACTTC	CASSLGAGTYEQYF
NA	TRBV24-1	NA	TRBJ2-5	TGTGCCACCAGTGACCCCAGGGTTGAGACCCAGTACTTC	CATSDPRVETQYF
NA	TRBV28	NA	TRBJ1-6	TGTGCCAGCAGTTTTAAGGGTTCACCCCTCCACTTT	CASSFKGSPLHF
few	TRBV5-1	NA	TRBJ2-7	TGCGCCAGCAGCTTGGTCCCAGGCCATTCCTACGAGCAGTACTTC	CASSLVPGHSYEQYF
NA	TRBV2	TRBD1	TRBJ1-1	TGTGCCAGCAGAGAACTACAGGGGACTGAAGCTTTCTTT	CASRELQGTEAFF
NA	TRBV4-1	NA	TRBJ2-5	TGCGCCAGCAGCCAAGACGCTGTCTCAGGGAAATCGGAGACCCAGTACTTC	CASSQDAVSGKSETQYF
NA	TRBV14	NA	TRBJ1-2	TGTGCCAGCAGCCAAAGATTAGCACAGGACCATGGCTACACCTTC	CASSQRLAQDHGYTF
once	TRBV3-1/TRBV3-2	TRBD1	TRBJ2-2	TGTGCCAGCAGCCGACGAACAGGGGACACCGGGGAGCTGTTTTTT	CASSRRTGDTGELFF
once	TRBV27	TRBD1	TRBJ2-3	TGTGCCAGCAGCATACGACAGGGGGCGAGGTTAACAGATACGCAGTATTTT	CASSIRQGARLTDTQYF
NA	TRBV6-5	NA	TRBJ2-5	TGTGCCACACAGCTAGCGTGGCAAGAGACCCAGTACTTC	CATQLAWQETQYF
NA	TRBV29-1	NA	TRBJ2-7	TGCAGCGTTTGGGGGCTTAGCTCCTACGAGCAGTACTTC	CSVWGLSSYEQYF
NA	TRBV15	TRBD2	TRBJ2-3	TGTGCCACCAGCAGAGTCAGGGCGGGAGCGACAGATACGCAGTATTTT	CATSRVRAGATDTQYF
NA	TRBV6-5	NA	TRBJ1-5	TGTGCCACGAAGGGCGGGGGAGATCAGCCCCAGCATTTT	CATKGGGDQPQHF
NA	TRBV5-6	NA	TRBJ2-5	TGTGCCAGCAGCTTGTGGCTGGGGCCCATCCAAGAGACCCAGTACTTC	CASSLWLGPIQETQYF
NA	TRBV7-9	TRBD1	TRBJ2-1	TGTGCCAGCAGCTCCGGACAGGGAAGCTCCTACAATGAGCAGTTCTTC	CASSSGQGSSYNEQFF